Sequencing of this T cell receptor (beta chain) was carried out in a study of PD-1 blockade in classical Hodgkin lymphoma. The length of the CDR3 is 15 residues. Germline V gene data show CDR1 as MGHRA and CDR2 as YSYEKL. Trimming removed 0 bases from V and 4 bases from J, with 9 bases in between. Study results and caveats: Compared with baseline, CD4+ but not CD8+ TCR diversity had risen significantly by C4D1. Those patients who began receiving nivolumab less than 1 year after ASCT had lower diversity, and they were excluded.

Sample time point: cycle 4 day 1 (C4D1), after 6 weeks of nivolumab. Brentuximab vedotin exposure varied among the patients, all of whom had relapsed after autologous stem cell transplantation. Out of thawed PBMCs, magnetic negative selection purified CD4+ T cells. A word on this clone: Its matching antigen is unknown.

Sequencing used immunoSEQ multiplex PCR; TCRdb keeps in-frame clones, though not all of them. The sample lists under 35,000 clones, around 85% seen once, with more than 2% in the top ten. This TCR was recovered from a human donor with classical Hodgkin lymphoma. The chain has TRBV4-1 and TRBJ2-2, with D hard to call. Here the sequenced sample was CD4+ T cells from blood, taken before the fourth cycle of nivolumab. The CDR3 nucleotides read TGCGCCAGCAGCCAAGATTATCAGCCCACCGGGGAGCTGTTTTTT. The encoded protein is CASSQDYQPTGELFF.